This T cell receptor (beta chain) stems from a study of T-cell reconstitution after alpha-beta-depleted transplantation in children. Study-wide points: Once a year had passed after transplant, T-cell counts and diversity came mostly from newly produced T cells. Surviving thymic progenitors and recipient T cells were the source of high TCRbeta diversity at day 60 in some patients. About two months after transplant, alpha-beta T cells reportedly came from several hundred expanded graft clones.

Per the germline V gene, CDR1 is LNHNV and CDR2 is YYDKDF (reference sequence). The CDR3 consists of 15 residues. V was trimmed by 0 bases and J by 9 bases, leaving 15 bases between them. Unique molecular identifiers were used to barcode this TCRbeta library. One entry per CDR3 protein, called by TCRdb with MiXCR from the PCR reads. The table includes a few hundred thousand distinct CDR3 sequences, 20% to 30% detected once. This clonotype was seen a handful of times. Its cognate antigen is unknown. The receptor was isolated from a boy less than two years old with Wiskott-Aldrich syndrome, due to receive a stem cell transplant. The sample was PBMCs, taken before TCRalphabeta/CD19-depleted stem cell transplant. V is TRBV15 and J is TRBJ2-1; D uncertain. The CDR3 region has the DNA TGTGCCACCAGCAGAGATCGCGGCGGCGATCCTGAGCAGTTCTTC. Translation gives CATSRDRGGDPEQFF.